The 14 T cell receptor beta chains below were found in one sample sequenced in a study of CD8+ T cells in alopecia areata. Treatment: oral pan-JAK inhibitor, 5-10 mg twice daily. Reverse transcription of extracted RNA yielded cDNA, which provided the sequencing template. Repertoires were generated with immunoSEQ multiplex PCR, while TCRdb's copy carries only in-frame clones and drops some. The sample has more than 150,000 clones, roughly 61% seen once; the top ten hold roughly 13%. The sample was CD8+ T cells sorted from blood, taken at week 24, from a patient treated with tofacitinib. The receptors derive from a human donor with alopecia areata.

The sample holds a few counts of this clone. V gene TRBV5-1 combines with J gene TRBJ1-4; D gene unclear. The germline V gene has CDR1 SGHRS and CDR2 YFSETQ. CDR3 length: 14 amino acids. The ends were cut back, 0 bases at V and 6 bases at J, with 9 bases in the middle. The CDR3 nucleotides read TGCGCCAGCAGCTTGGGACATTGGGATGAAAAACTGTTTTTT. Its translation: CASSLGHWDEKLFF.

This clone was seen only a few times. This chain uses TRBV29-1 with TRBJ1-4, with D hard to call. CDR3 length equals 12 residues. V lost 0 bases and J lost 14, with 13 bases in between. Germline CDR1 reads SQVTM; CDR2 reads ANQGSEA. The CDR3 bases are TGCAGCGTTGAAGATCAGGCTCCGGGGCTGTTTTTT. Amino acids: CSVEDQAPGLFF.

This chain links TRBV6-5 with TRBJ2-2; 7 bases agree with TRBD2. Germline values: CDR1 MNHEY, CDR2 SVGAGI. CDR3 length: 13 amino acids. The V gene end was trimmed by 8 bases and the J gene end by 4 bases; junction bases not matched to a gene: 4. The CDR3 DNA reads TGTGCCAGCGCCGGGGGGTTCACCGGGGAGCTGTTTTTT. Its translation is CASAGGFTGELFF.

V usage is TRBV2 and J usage is TRBJ1-2; D is perhaps TRBD1 (6 bases). V was trimmed by 3 bases and J by 6 bases, leaving 17 bases between them. The V gene's germline CDR1 is SNHLY and CDR2 FYNNEI. CDR3 length: 15 residues. This CDR3 reads CASSEPTGLGDGYTF. The CDR3 coding sequence is TGTGCCAGCAGTGAGCCAACAGGGTTGGGCGATGGCTACACCTTC.

Comments on this clone: Other DNA sequences in this sample translate to the same CDR3. The V gene is TRBV30, the J gene TRBJ2-5; D remains unclear. The germline V and J ends were trimmed by 0 bases and 5 bases, with 4 bases remaining between them. This CDR3 is built from 11 residues. The V gene's germline CDR1 is GTSNPN and CDR2 SVGIG (reference sequence). The DNA for the CDR3 is TGTGCCTGGAGTGTAGCGGAGACCCAGTACTTC. Translating gives CAWSVAETQYF.

This clone is a singleton in its sample. The V call is TRBV7-8, the J call TRBJ2-1; no firm D call. The germline gives CDR1 SGHVS, CDR2 FQNEAQ. Trimming removed 6 bases at V and 9 bases at J, with 15 bases between. The CDR3 covers 13 residues. CDR3 in DNA: TGTGCCAGCAGGGCAGGCGGCAGGTTTGAGCAGTTCTTC. Amino acid sequence: CASRAGGRFEQFF. Full variable domain (outside the CDR3, taken from reference TRBV7-8 and TRBJ2-1): GAGVSQSPRYKVAKRGQDVALRCDPISGHVSLFWYQQALGQGPEFLTYFQNEAQLDKSGLPSDRFFAERPEGSVSTLKIQRTQQEDSAVYLCASRAGGRFEQFFGPGTRLTVL.

The table lists this clone with a few counts. The chain joins TRBV29-1 to TRBJ1-2; D possibly corresponds to TRBD1 (5 bases). There are 12 residues in the CDR3. The V gene's germline CDR1 is SQVTM and CDR2 ANQGSEA. Trimming shortened V by 6 bases and J by 5 bases, and 13 bases separated the two germline ends. In DNA, the CDR3 is TGCAGCGTGGGAGACAGAGATTATGGCTACACCTTC. Its protein is CSVGDRDYGYTF.

This clone has only a few counts. This chain uses TRBV12-5 with TRBJ2-5; TRBD1 matches at 8 bases. CDR3 length: 14 residues. The germline V gene has CDR1 LGHNT and CDR2 FRNRAP. The junction had 2 bases not matched to a gene; V was cut back by 5 bases and J by 0 bases. The CDR3 DNA reads as TGTGCTAGTGGTCCAGGGGGCTACCAAGAGACCCAGTACTTC. This codes for CASGPGGYQETQYF.

This clone occurred a few times. The chain employs TRBV15 and TRBJ2-4, with a tentative D call TRBD1 (7 bases). The V gene's germline CDR1 is LNHNV and CDR2 YYDKDF (reference sequence). There are 20 residues in the CDR3. V lost 9 bases and J lost 3, with 33 bases in between. The CDR3 nucleotides read TGTGCCACGTCCGGATTTGGGGGGCCGAGACAGGGATTTGGCAAAAACATTCAGTACTTC. It codes for CATSGFGGPRQGFGKNIQYF.

This rearrangement joins TRBV27 to TRBJ1-4, with D possibly matching TRBD1 (6 bases). V was pared by 6 bases and J by 4 bases, with 12 bases between. Germline V CDR1 and CDR2: MNHEY, SMNVEV (reference sequence). The CDR3 runs 14 residues. CDR3 region: CASSPGGGNEKLFF. CDR3 coding DNA: TGTGCCAGCAGCCCGGGAGGGGGTAATGAAAAACTGTTTTTT.

This clone was observed a single time. This chain joins TRBV13 and TRBJ1-1, with 7 bases matching TRBD1. Looked up from germline, CDR1 is PRHDT and CDR2 is FYEKMQ (reference sequence). V was clipped by 4 bases and J by 6 bases; unmatched bases: 11. There are 15 residues in the CDR3. CDR3 residues: CASSYSTGVLSEAFF. CDR3 nucleotide sequence: TGTGCCAGCAGCTACTCAACAGGGGTGCTATCTGAAGCTTTCTTT.

This sequence joins TRBV25-1 and TRBJ2-5; 8 bases are shared with TRBD1. The V gene's germline CDR1 is MGHDK and CDR2 SYGVNS. This CDR3 region has 15 residues. The trim removed 4 bases at V and 2 bases at J, leaving 6 bases unmatched. CDR3 in DNA: TGTGCCAGCAGTGCCCGACAGGGGCCTCAAGAGACCCAGTACTTC. Translation gives CASSARQGPQETQYF.

The chain uses TRBV7-8 and TRBJ1-5; D ambiguous. This CDR3 has 12 amino acids. Germline CDR1 reads SGHVS; CDR2 reads FQNEAQ. The V end was cut by 1 base, the J end by 5 bases, with 3 bases between. This chain's CDR3 is CASSLDDQPQHF. The CDR3 DNA sequence: TGTGCCAGCAGCTTAGACGATCAGCCCCAGCATTTT.

This clone has more than one count but fewer than ten. The gene calls are TRBV4-1 and TRBJ2-7, with TRBD1 matching over 8 bases. The CDR3 runs to 15 residues. V was clipped by 1 base and J by 2 bases; unmatched bases: 4. Per germline, CDR1 MGHRA and CDR2 YSYEKL. As DNA, the CDR3 is TGCGCCAGCAGCCAAGGGGACAGGCCGACCTACGAGCAGTACTTC. Protein sequence: CASSQGDRPTYEQYF.